This T cell receptor (beta chain) was sequenced during a study of regulatory T cells in long-lasting Graves disease. Germline V lookup: CDR1 SGHRS, CDR2 YFSETQ. Deletions cut 4 bases from V and 5 bases from J, with 16 bases between. The CDR3 length is 14 residues. Sequencing libraries for TCR beta were prepared with iRepertoire HTBI primers and Arm-PCR of CDR3 regions. TCRdb re-called the multiplex PCR reads through MiXCR, storing one row per CDR3 protein. The table has about 460,000 distinct CDR3 sequences, 20% to 25% seen once. Regarding time point: persistent/refractory GD, antithyroid drugs over 5 years with positive TRAb. The authors made the TCR library using RNA they extracted from PBMCs.

The sequencing used peripheral blood mononuclear cells (PBMCs), collected when the disease was refractory, from a patient treated with antithyroid drugs. The chain recombines TRBV5-1 with TRBJ2-7; either TRBD1 or TRBD2 may fit D (6 bases each). The source of this sequence is a female donor with Graves disease. CDR3 in amino acids: CASSNRGHGDEQYF. The DNA of the CDR3 is TGCGCCAGCAGCAACCGGGGGCACGGGGACGAGCAGTACTTC.